This passage covers 2 T cell receptor beta chains from one sample sequenced in a study of Graves' ophthalmopathy and Graves' hyperthyroidism. The sequenced template was RNA, covering the TCR beta CDR3 region. First-round RT-PCR with HTBI primers preceded a second-round multiplex PCR. TCRdb re-called the multiplex PCR reads through MiXCR, storing one row per CDR3 protein. The sample has more than 1,000,000 distinct CDR3 sequences, around a third seen once. The sequencing sample was made of peripheral blood or thyroid tissue (not recorded which). Receptors originate from an adult man with Graves' hyperthyroidism.

The rearrangement links TRBV7-6 to TRBJ2-7; D unclear. Trimming left V 5 bases short and J 2 bases short, with 16 bases between. The CDR3 runs 15 residues. The germline gives CDR1 SGHVS, CDR2 FNYEAQ. The CDR3 nucleotides read TGTGCCAGCAGCGTTGAGGCCGACGCAACCTACGAGCAGTACTTC. This sequence encodes CASSVEADATYEQYF.

The chain combines TRBV6-2 or TRBV6-3 with TRBJ1-1, with 9 bases lining up with TRBD1. The CDR3 has 10 residues. After removal of 8 bases from V and 11 bases from J, the junction contained 3 bases not matched to a gene. Germline assignment: CDR1 MNHEY and CDR2 SVGEGT. The CDR3 is CASGDRDAFF. CDR3 in DNA: TGTGCCAGCGGGGACAGGGACGCTTTCTTT.